This T cell receptor (beta chain) was observed in a study of beta chain features in type 1 diabetes. Study outcomes and limitations: All four CD4+ subsets of Type 1 diabetes patients contained TCRB CDR3s that were moderately but significantly shorter.

It was one heparinised blood draw, averaging about 0.12 L, that each donor gave. cDNA synthesis used the whole RNA isolate, giving expressed TCRB sequences. About 3.6 million reads was the average for naive, central memory and regulatory T cell samples. Repertoires were generated with immunoSEQ multiplex PCR, while TCRdb's copy carries only in-frame clones and drops some. The table includes about 140,000 clones, 6.9% detected once. This clone was seen repeatedly, ten times or more. Its matching antigen is unknown. J gave up 6 bases and V 6 bases, and 11 bases lay outside the gene matches. The CDR3 has 13 residues. CDR1 and CDR2 from the germline V gene are SQVTM and ANQGSEA.

Sequencing input: central memory CD4+ T cells from blood. The origin of this receptor is a woman under 40 in good health. The J gene is TRBJ2-7, the V gene TRBV29-1, with TRBD2 matching 7 bases. CDR3 coding DNA: TGCAGCGTGCGCGGGAGCATATTAGGCGAGCAGTACTTC. Its protein product is CSVRGSILGEQYF.